This entry lists 24 T cell receptor beta chains sequenced from one sample in a study of blood T cell repertoires in COVID-19 (dated by TCRdb to the early 2020s). The library relied on the immunoSEQ multiplex PCR assay. TCRdb carries this immuneACCESS record with in-frame sequences only. Its versions omit some clonotypes, under half of them owing to an unresolved V gene in the studies checked, with the rest unexplained. The sample table lists nearly 95,000 clones, around 90% of them with a count of one. Around 5% of the sample goes to the ten largest clones. Sequenced sample: peripheral blood. The receptors derive from a woman of 80 years or more with acute or convalescent COVID-19.

The rearrangement uses TRBV9 and TRBJ1-2; a possible D gene is TRBD1 (5 bases). Germline assignment: CDR1 SGDLS and CDR2 YYNGEE. Trimming shortened V by 1 base and J by 13 bases, and 14 bases separated the two germline ends. The CDR3 covers 12 residues. CDR3: CASSVWQGGFTF. The CDR3 DNA reads as TGTGCCAGCAGCGTATGGCAGGGTGGATTCACCTTC.

This clone was found once. The rearrangement joins TRBV7-9 to TRBJ1-2, with TRBD1 matching over 7 bases. The CDR3 length is 14 residues. CDR1 and CDR2 (germline): SEHNR, FQNEAQ (reference sequence). J lost 4 bases, V lost 3 bases, and 5 bases had no gene match. CDR3 amino acids: CASSFTGDGYGYTF. The CDR3 DNA reads as TGTGCCAGCAGCTTTACAGGGGATGGCTATGGCTACACCTTC.

The chain is built from TRBV20-1 and TRBJ2-1; weak D call: TRBD1 (6 bases). With 3 bases removed from V and 7 bases from J, the gap between germline ends came to 16 bases. The CDR3 covers 14 residues. In germline, CDR1 is DFQATT, CDR2 SNEGSKA (reference sequence). CDR3 amino acids: CSASGQRTINEQFF. The CDR3 region has the DNA TGCAGTGCTAGTGGACAGAGGACAATTAATGAGCAGTTCTTC.

This clone came up a few times. The V call is TRBV7-9, the J call TRBJ2-1; possibly TRBD2 for D (7 bases). V was clipped by 5 bases and J by 9 bases, with 11 bases between them. This CDR3 is built from 12 residues. Germline lookup yields CDR1 SEHNR and CDR2 FQNEAQ (reference sequence). CDR3 DNA sequence: TGTGCCAGCAGCGTGAGGGGGGGTGAGCAGTTCTTC. It codes for CASSVRGGEQFF.

This sequence joins TRBV5-5 and TRBJ1-1, with D maybe TRBD1 (5 bases). Trimming removed 3 bases from V and 5 bases from J, with 11 bases in between. This CDR3 is 13 amino acids long. Germline V gene lookup returns CDR1 SGHKS and CDR2 YYEKEE (reference sequence). CDR3 protein: CASSSRGSTEAFF. CDR3 coding DNA: TGTGCCAGCAGCTCTAGGGGTAGTACTGAAGCTTTCTTT.

The chain carries TRBV12-3 or TRBV12-4 and TRBJ2-5; 9 nucleotides agree with TRBD1. V was clipped by 6 bases and J by 5 bases; unmatched bases: 4. This CDR3 has 13 amino acids. The CDR3, as DNA: TGTGCCAGCAGCCGAGGACAGGGGGAGACCCAGTACTTC. This codes for CASSRGQGETQYF.

The chain combines TRBV5-1 with TRBJ1-6; D is possibly TRBD1 (5 bases). CDR3 length: 15 residues. The V end was cut by 1 base, the J end by 6 bases, with 11 bases between. Germline V CDR1 and CDR2: SGHRS, YFSETQ. The CDR3 region has the DNA TGCGCCAGCAGCTTGTTATCGGACATTAATTCACCCCTCCACTTT. Its translation: CASSLLSDINSPLHF.

The rearrangement joins TRBV6-5 to TRBJ1-1, with TRBD1 matching over 7 bases. The CDR3 spans 13 residues. Looked up from germline, CDR1 is MNHEY and CDR2 is SVGAGI. The junction had 3 bases not matched to a gene; V was cut back by 4 bases and J by 4 bases. The DNA of the CDR3 is TGTGCCAGCAGTTTTCGACAGGGCACTGAAGCTTTCTTT. Protein: CASSFRQGTEAFF.

The chain is built from TRBV5-5 and TRBJ2-3, with a possible D match to TRBD1 (5 bases). Trimming shortened V by 0 bases and J by 6 bases, and 11 bases separated the two germline ends. The CDR3 consists of 14 residues. Germline V gene lookup returns CDR1 SGHKS and CDR2 YYEKEE (reference sequence). The CDR3 DNA reads as TGTGCCAGCAGCTTGGTTGGGGCCACGGATACGCAGTATTTT. This sequence encodes CASSLVGATDTQYF. The variable domain in full, completed from reference TRBV5-5 and TRBJ2-3, reads DAGVTQSPTHLIKTRGQQVTLRCSPISGHKSVSWYQQVLGQGPQFIFQYYEKEERGRGNFPDRFSARQFPNYSSELNVNALLLGDSALYLCASSLVGATDTQYFGPGTRLTVL.

The chain uses TRBV6-2 or TRBV6-3 and TRBJ2-5, with D unclear. The CDR3 contains 12 residues. Between the trimmed V and J ends, which lost 1 base and 5 bases, there was a span of 5 bases. In germline, CDR1 is MNHEY, CDR2 SVGEGT. CDR3 residues: CASSYYGETQYF. DNA for the CDR3: TGTGCCAGCAGTTACTACGGGGAGACCCAGTACTTC.

Turning to this clone: This CDR3 is also generated by other DNA sequences in the sample. V usage is TRBV15 and J usage is TRBJ2-5; 7 nucleotides agree with TRBD1. J was trimmed by 5 bases and V by 0 bases; bases with no gene match: 0. Germline loops: CDR1 LNHNV, CDR2 YYDKDF (reference sequence). The CDR3 is made up of 13 amino acids. The CDR3 loop reads CATSRDRGETQYF. In nucleotides, the CDR3 is TGTGCCACCAGCAGAGACAGGGGGGAGACCCAGTACTTC.

The chain employs TRBV9 and TRBJ2-3; the D gene is possibly TRBD2 (6 bases). The CDR3 consists of 14 residues. Per germline, CDR1 SGDLS and CDR2 YYNGEE. Trimming took off 0 bases at V and 2 bases at J, with 7 bases between the two ends. The CDR3 reads CASSVGDSTDTQYF. CDR3 nucleotides: TGTGCCAGCAGCGTAGGGGACTCCACAGATACGCAGTATTTT.

V usage is TRBV7-2 and J usage is TRBJ1-2; no clear D. The CDR3 is 14 amino acids. Germline CDR1 reads SGHTA; CDR2 reads FQGNSA. V shed 5 bases and J shed 9 bases, with 19 bases lying between them. CDR3 sequence reads: CASSLNVAARSYTF. The CDR3 region has the DNA TGTGCCAGCAGCCTAAATGTGGCGGCGCGAAGCTACACCTTC.

The CDR3 region is CASSKPGTSNDEQYF. In DNA, the CDR3 is TGCGCCAGCAGCAAACCCGGGACTAGCAACGACGAGCAGTACTTC. This chain joins TRBV5-1 and TRBJ2-7; TRBD2 agrees at 9 bases. The ends lost 4 bases at V and 5 bases at J; junction bases unmatched: 10. This CDR3 contains 15 residues. CDR1 and CDR2 from the germline V gene are SGHRS and YFSETQ. Using reference TRBV5-1 and TRBJ2-7 for the parts outside the CDR3, the full variable domain is KAGVTQTPRYLIKTRGQQVTLSCSPISGHRSVSWYQQTPGQGLQFLFEYFSETQRNKGNFPGRFSGRQFSNSRSEMNVSTLELGDSALYLCASSKPGTSNDEQYFGPGTRLTVT.

V usage is TRBV2 and J usage is TRBJ2-7; D ambiguous. From germline, CDR1 is SNHLY and CDR2 FYNNEI. There are 11 residues in the CDR3. The ends were cut back, 2 bases at V and 8 bases at J, with 7 bases in the middle. The DNA of the CDR3 is TGTGCCAGCAGTGAACTCTCCCAGCAGTACTTC. Translated, it gives CASSELSQQYF.

The rearrangement joins TRBV25-1 to TRBJ2-7; D not certain. V shed 2 bases and J shed 2 bases, with 7 bases lying between them. Germline-derived CDR1 and CDR2 are MGHDK and SYGVNS. The CDR3 spans 13 residues. CDR3 bases: TGTGCCAGCAGTGAAGACTTCACCTACGAGCAGTACTTC. Protein: CASSEDFTYEQYF.

The chain has TRBV2 and TRBJ1-2; 8 nucleotides align to TRBD1. Germline CDR1 is SNHLY and CDR2 is FYNNEI. There are 17 residues in the CDR3. Losses at the gene ends were 4 bases for V and 2 bases for J; bases not matched to a gene: 12. CDR3 residues: CASSGAGRGRENYGYTF. CDR3 DNA: TGTGCCAGCAGTGGGGCGGGCAGGGGGCGCGAGAACTATGGCTACACCTTC. Supplemented by reference TRBV2 and TRBJ1-2, the full variable domain reads EPEVTQTPSHQVTQMGQEVILRCVPISNHLYFYWYRQILGQKVEFLVSFYNNEISEKSEIFDDQFSVERPDGSNFTLKIRSTKLEDSAMYFCASSGAGRGRENYGYTFGSGTRLTVV.

V usage is TRBV20-1 and J usage is TRBJ1-1; tentative D call: TRBD1 (6 bases). Germline V CDR1 and CDR2: DFQATT, SNEGSKA (reference sequence). CDR3 length: 13 residues. Trimming pared 3 bases from V and 1 base from J, leaving 9 bases between. CDR3 loop: CSASVQGNTEAFF. The CDR3 nucleotides are TGCAGTGCTAGTGTACAGGGGAACACTGAAGCTTTCTTT.

This chain joins TRBV6-5 and TRBJ2-2, with 7 bases that match TRBD1. V lost 9 bases to trimming and J lost 7 bases; unmatched junction nucleotides: 11. CDR3 length equals 14 residues. Looked up from germline, CDR1 is MNHEY and CDR2 is SVGAGI. The CDR3 region is CASRDRLPNGELFF. CDR3 nucleotide sequence: TGTGCCAGTAGGGACAGACTCCCCAACGGGGAGCTGTTTTTT.

The chain combines TRBV7-2 with TRBJ1-2, with D possibly TRBD1 on 5 matching bases. The CDR3 covers 14 residues. CDR1 is SGHTA, CDR2 FQGNSA, per germline. Trimming pared 4 bases from V and 4 bases from J, leaving 13 bases between. The CDR3 protein is CASSSRPGVYGYTF. CDR3 DNA: TGTGCCAGCAGCTCGCGACCGGGGGTCTATGGCTACACCTTC.

The chain is built from TRBV7-2 and TRBJ2-7; 9 nucleotides align to TRBD1. The CDR3 spans 13 residues. Germline-derived CDR1 and CDR2 are SGHTA and FQGNSA. Losses at the gene ends were 3 bases for V and 9 bases for J; bases not matched to a gene: 6. The CDR3 sequence: CASSFPGTGTQYF. The CDR3 DNA is TGTGCCAGCAGCTTCCCGGGGACAGGGACGCAGTACTTC.

This chain uses TRBV2 with TRBJ2-2, with D possibly being TRBD1 (5 bases). The CDR3 is 13 residues long. The germline CDR1 and CDR2 sequences are SNHLY and FYNNEI. The V end lost 4 bases, the J end lost 7 bases, and 10 bases lay between the germline ends. The CDR3 bases are TGTGCCAGCAGTGTCCAGGGAATCGGGGAGCTGTTTTTT. Translating gives CASSVQGIGELFF.

The V gene is TRBV7-2, the J gene TRBJ1-6; the D gene is possibly TRBD1 (6 bases). Germline V CDR1 and CDR2: SGHTA, FQGNSA. The CDR3 is 15 amino acids. The V and J ends lost 1 base and 8 bases respectively, with 12 bases between them. The CDR3 bases are TGTGCCAGCAGCTTAGAGGGGACAAGGGATTCACCCCTCCACTTT. Protein: CASSLEGTRDSPLHF.

The chain links TRBV30 to TRBJ2-7; TRBD1 is a possible D gene (6 bases). Trimming removed 1 base at V and 4 bases at J, with 17 bases between. Germline V gene lookup returns CDR1 GTSNPN and CDR2 SVGIG (reference sequence). This CDR3 region has 15 residues. The CDR3 DNA reads TGTGCCTGGAGTGCCCCCATAGGGGGTAAGTACGAGCAGTACTTC. Translating it yields CAWSAPIGGKYEQYF.